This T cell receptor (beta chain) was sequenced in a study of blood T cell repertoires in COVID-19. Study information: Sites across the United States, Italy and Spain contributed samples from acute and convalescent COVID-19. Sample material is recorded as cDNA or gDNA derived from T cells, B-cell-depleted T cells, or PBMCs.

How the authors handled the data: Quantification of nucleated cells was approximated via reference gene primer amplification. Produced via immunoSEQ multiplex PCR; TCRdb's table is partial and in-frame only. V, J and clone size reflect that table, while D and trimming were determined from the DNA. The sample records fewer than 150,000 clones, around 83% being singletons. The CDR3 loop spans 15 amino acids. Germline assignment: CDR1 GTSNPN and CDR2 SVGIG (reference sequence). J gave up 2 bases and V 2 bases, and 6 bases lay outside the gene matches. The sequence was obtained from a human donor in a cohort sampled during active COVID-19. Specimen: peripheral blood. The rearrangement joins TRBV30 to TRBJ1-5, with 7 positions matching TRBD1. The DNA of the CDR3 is TGTGCCTGGAGTAAAGGGGGCGCGGGCAATCAGCCCCAGCATTTT. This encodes CAWSKGGAGNQPQHF.